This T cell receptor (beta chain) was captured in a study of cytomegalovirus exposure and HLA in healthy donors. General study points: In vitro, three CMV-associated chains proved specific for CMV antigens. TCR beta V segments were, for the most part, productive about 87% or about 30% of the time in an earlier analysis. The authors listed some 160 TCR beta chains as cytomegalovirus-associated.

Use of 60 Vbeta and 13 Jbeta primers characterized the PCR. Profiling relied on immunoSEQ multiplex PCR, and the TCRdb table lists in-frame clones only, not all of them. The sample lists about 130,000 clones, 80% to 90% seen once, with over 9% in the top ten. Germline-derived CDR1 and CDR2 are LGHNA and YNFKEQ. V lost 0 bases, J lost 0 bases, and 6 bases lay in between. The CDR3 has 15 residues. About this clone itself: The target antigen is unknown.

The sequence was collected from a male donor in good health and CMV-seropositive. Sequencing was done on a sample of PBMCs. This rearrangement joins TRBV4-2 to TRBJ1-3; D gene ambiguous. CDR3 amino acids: CASSQDWSSGNTIYF. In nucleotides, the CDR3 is TGTGCCAGCAGCCAAGACTGGAGCTCTGGAAACACCATATATTTT.